This TCR beta chain was recovered during a study of cytomegalovirus exposure and HLA in healthy donors. Primers: 60 Vbeta forward and 13 Jbeta reverse. Here immunoSEQ multiplex PCR was the method, and the copy in TCRdb shows in-frame clones only, minus some. The sample shows roughly 180,000 clones, roughly four fifths of them seen only once. The V gene's germline CDR1 is MNHNS and CDR2 SASEGT. The CDR3 contains 14 residues. V trimming: 8 bases; J trimming: 3 bases; junction bases outside the gene matches: 3. The sample consisted of PBMCs. The genes are TRBV6-1 and TRBJ2-2; 10 bases fit TRBD1. The TCR was taken from a female donor in good health and CMV-seronegative. The CDR3 spells CASRQGADTGELFF. The DNA for the CDR3 is TGTGCCAGCCGACAGGGGGCGGACACCGGGGAGCTGTTTTTT.